These T cell receptor beta chains were read from a single sample in a study of blood T cells in healthy people across ages. TCRdb processed the 5' RACE reads anew with MiXCR; each CDR3 protein has one entry. The sample holds some 1,800,000 distinct CDR3 sequences; about 39% are singletons and the top ten take roughly 23%. The specimen was blood. These receptors all come from a human donor in good health. The CDR3 runs from the conserved cysteine through the conserved F or W. The D gene is left open where the match is weak. A row's size may be missing; if present it is once, few, many or a size class.

size: NA
D: TRBD2
V: TRBV19
J: TRBJ2-1
DNA: TGTGCCAGCGGACCCTTCGGACTAGTCATCTCTGAGCAGTTCTTC
CDR3: CASGPFGLVISEQFF

size: NA
D: NA
V: TRBV27
J: TRBJ1-2
DNA: TGTGCCAGCAGTTTATCAGTTAAGGCAGTTTATGGCTACACCTTC
CDR3: CASSLSVKAVYGYTF

size: NA
D: NA
V: TRBV2
J: TRBJ1-2
DNA: TGTGCCAGCATCCCGGACTCCTATGGCTACACCTTC
CDR3: CASIPDSYGYTF

size: NA
D: TRBD1
V: TRBV7-2
J: TRBJ1-1
DNA: TGTGCCAGCAGCTCAAAAAACAGGGGAAGGTTGAACACTGAAGCTTTCTTT
CDR3: CASSSKNRGRLNTEAFF

size: few
D: NA
V: TRBV3-1
J: TRBJ2-7
DNA: TGTGCCAGCAGCCCCGACTTGATGGGCGAGCAGTACTTC
CDR3: CASSPDLMGEQYF

size: NA
D: TRBD2
V: TRBV24-1
J: TRBJ2-5
DNA: TGTGCCACCAGTGAAACCGGGACTAGCGGACAAGAGACCCAGTACTTC
CDR3: CATSETGTSGQETQYF

size: NA
D: NA
V: TRBV20-1
J: TRBJ2-1
DNA: TGCAGTGCGCGGGACCTCCCCTTTGCTGGGAATGAGCAGTTCTTC
CDR3: CSARDLPFAGNEQFF

size: NA
D: NA
V: TRBV2
J: TRBJ1-6
DNA: TGTGCCAGCAGTCCACAGAATGATTCACCCCTCCACTTT
CDR3: CASSPQNDSPLHF

size: NA
D: NA
V: TRBV3-1
J: TRBJ1-2
DNA: TGTGCCAGCAGCCAAGCGCCACCCGAGAGGGATGGCTACACCTTC
CDR3: CASSQAPPERDGYTF

size: few
D: NA
V: TRBV6-1
J: TRBJ2-7
DNA: TGTGCCAGCAGTGAGAACACCGCCGAGCAGTACTTC
CDR3: CASSENTAEQYF

size: once
D: TRBD1
V: TRBV7-9
J: TRBJ2-7
DNA: TGTGCCAGCAGCTTAGAGGAGACAGGGATCTCCTACGAGCAGTACTTC
CDR3: CASSLEETGISYEQYF

size: few
D: TRBD1
V: TRBV10-3
J: TRBJ2-7
DNA: TGTGCCATCAGTGAGTCCGGACAGGGTGGGTACGAGCAGTACTTC
CDR3: CAISESGQGGYEQYF

size: NA
D: TRBD2
V: TRBV7-9
J: TRBJ2-1
DNA: TGTGCCACCTCTAGCGGGGGCTTATACAATGAGCAGTTCTTC
CDR3: CATSSGGLYNEQFF

size: few
D: NA
V: TRBV5-5
J: TRBJ2-1
DNA: TGTGCCAGCAGCTTGGGGTTGAGTGGTACCTACAATGAGCAGTTCTTC
CDR3: CASSLGLSGTYNEQFF

size: few
D: NA
V: TRBV20-1
J: TRBJ1-2
DNA: TGCAGTGCTAGGGGTCGCATTAACTATGGCTACACCTTC
CDR3: CSARGRINYGYTF

size: many
D: NA
V: TRBV12-3/TRBV12-4
J: TRBJ1-1
DNA: TGTGCCAGCAGCTTAGAGGGAGGGAACACTGAAGCTTTCTTT
CDR3: CASSLEGGNTEAFF

size: NA
D: NA
V: TRBV5-1
J: TRBJ1-4
DNA: TGCGCCAGCAGCCTTCCGGGGGGGAATGAAAAACTGTTTTTT
CDR3: CASSLPGGNEKLFF

size: NA
D: NA
V: TRBV7-8
J: TRBJ2-1
DNA: TGTGCCATTTTGAGGGGAGGAATACAAGTGACTTACAATGAGCAGTTCTTC
CDR3: CAILRGGIQVTYNEQFF

size: NA
D: NA
V: TRBV4-1
J: TRBJ1-1
DNA: TGCGCCAGCAGCCACCGGGACATTGCCGAAGCTTTCTTT
CDR3: CASSHRDIAEAFF

size: NA
D: NA
V: TRBV12-3/TRBV12-4
J: TRBJ1-1
DNA: TGTGCCAGCAGTTTCAAGTGGAGGGGAGGCAACACTGAAGCTTTCTTT
CDR3: CASSFKWRGGNTEAFF

size: NA
D: TRBD2
V: TRBV4-2
J: TRBJ2-7
DNA: TGTGCCAGCACCGGACTAGCGGGGGGCCCCTACGAGCAGTACTTC
CDR3: CASTGLAGGPYEQYF

size: NA
D: TRBD2
V: TRBV3-1
J: TRBJ2-2
DNA: TGTGTCAGCAGCCAAGCGTTACTAGCGGGGGGGAAAAACACCGGGGAGCTGTTTTTT
CDR3: CVSSQALLAGGKNTGELFF

size: NA
D: NA
V: TRBV10-3
J: TRBJ2-3
DNA: TGTGCCATCAGTGATATAGGCCTAGCAAGCACAGATACGCAGTATTTT
CDR3: CAISDIGLASTDTQYF

size: NA
D: NA
V: TRBV7-9
J: TRBJ1-1
DNA: TGTGCCAGCAGCCCGAGGGAGCACACTGAAGCTTTCTTT
CDR3: CASSPREHTEAFF

size: NA
D: TRBD2
V: TRBV7-3
J: TRBJ2-3
DNA: TGTGCCAGCAGCGCTACCCGGGACTACGGGGCCAATGATACGCAGTATTTT
CDR3: CASSATRDYGANDTQYF

size: NA
D: TRBD2
V: TRBV7-3
J: TRBJ2-3
DNA: TGTGCCAGCAGCAAAACCGGACTAGCCCCAGATACGCAGTATTTT
CDR3: CASSKTGLAPDTQYF

size: NA
D: TRBD1
V: TRBV5-5
J: TRBJ1-2
DNA: TGTGCCAGCAGCCCTGCGTGGGGGACAGGGACGTCGGGCTACACCTTC
CDR3: CASSPAWGTGTSGYTF

size: few
D: NA
V: TRBV28
J: TRBJ1-5
DNA: TGTGCCAGCACCCCCTTTTTGGGTGTGGGGGCTTCTCCATACTATAGCAATCAGCCCCAGCATTTT
CDR3: CASTPFLGVGASPYYSNQPQHF

size: NA
D: NA
V: TRBV4-3
J: TRBJ1-2
DNA: TGCGCCAGCAGCCAAGATCCGGGTTCTCCCTATGGCTACACCTTC
CDR3: CASSQDPGSPYGYTF

size: once
D: NA
V: TRBV5-6
J: TRBJ1-2
DNA: TGTGCCAGCAGCTTGGGGCCCCTACGAGGAGGCCACACCTTC
CDR3: CASSLGPLRGGHTF

size: NA
D: TRBD1
V: TRBV12-3/TRBV12-4
J: TRBJ1-2
DNA: TGTGCCAGCAGTTCAGGGGGAGAAGATAGTGATGGCTACACCTTC
CDR3: CASSSGGEDSDGYTF

size: NA
D: NA
V: TRBV6-6
J: TRBJ1-5
DNA: TGTGCCAGCACCGACTTGGCCACCAATCAGCCCCAGCATTTT
CDR3: CASTDLATNQPQHF

size: NA
D: NA
V: TRBV12-3/TRBV12-4
J: TRBJ2-5
DNA: TGTGCCTCCTCCAGGGCTGAAGAGACCCAGTACTTC
CDR3: CASSRAEETQYF

size: few
D: NA
V: TRBV20-1
J: TRBJ2-1
DNA: TGCAGTGCTTCGGGACCGCTTTACAATGAGCAGTTCTTC
CDR3: CSASGPLYNEQFF

size: NA
D: NA
V: TRBV30
J: TRBJ1-1
DNA: TGTGCCTGGAGTCCGCTCCAGACGCTGACTGAAGCTTTCTTT
CDR3: CAWSPLQTLTEAFF

size: NA
D: NA
V: TRBV25-1
J: TRBJ2-3
DNA: TGTGCCAGCAGTGAATTGACGGGGCGCACAGATACGCAGTATTTT
CDR3: CASSELTGRTDTQYF

size: NA
D: NA
V: TRBV4-2
J: TRBJ1-5
DNA: TGTGCCAGCAGCCAAGAGGCCTACAATCAGCCCCAGCGTTTT
CDR3: CASSQEAYNQPQRF

size: NA
D: NA
V: TRBV7-2
J: TRBJ1-1
DNA: TGTGCCAGCAGCTTAAGGAGGGTCGGGCTTCAAGGGAACACTGAAGCTTTCTTT
CDR3: CASSLRRVGLQGNTEAFF

size: many
D: NA
V: TRBV6-6
J: TRBJ2-7
DNA: TGTGCCAGCAGTCCCTATGCAGACTACGGGACCTACGAGCAGTACTTC
CDR3: CASSPYADYGTYEQYF

size: few
D: TRBD1
V: TRBV20-1
J: TRBJ1-6
DNA: TGCAGTGCTAGAAATACAGGGGTTAGCTCCTATAATTCACCCCTCCACTTT
CDR3: CSARNTGVSSYNSPLHF

size: NA
D: NA
V: TRBV28
J: TRBJ1-1
DNA: TGTGCCAGCAGACTTAGACTGACGGATAACACTGAAGCTTTCTTT
CDR3: CASRLRLTDNTEAFF

size: NA
D: NA
V: TRBV20-1
J: TRBJ2-5
DNA: TGCAGTGCTAGACCCAGGATGGGACAAGAGACCCAGTACTTC
CDR3: CSARPRMGQETQYF

size: once
D: NA
V: TRBV5-1
J: TRBJ1-1
DNA: TGCGCCAGCAGCTTGCGAGGACGGGGGGAGTCGTCCGCTGAAGCTTTCTTT
CDR3: CASSLRGRGESSAEAFF

size: few
D: TRBD1
V: TRBV9
J: TRBJ2-6
DNA: TGTGCCAGCAGCGTAGAAGGCAGGGGGTACTCTGGGGCCAACGTCCTGACTTTC
CDR3: CASSVEGRGYSGANVLTF

size: NA
D: NA
V: TRBV5-4
J: TRBJ2-5
DNA: TGTGCCAGCAGCCCGCTGGGGGTACGGTACCAAGAGACCCAGTACTTC
CDR3: CASSPLGVRYQETQYF

size: NA
D: NA
V: TRBV4-1
J: TRBJ2-2
DNA: TGCGCCAGCAGCCAAGCGGAGGTAGGGCTAGCGCCCACCGGGGAGCTGTTTTTT
CDR3: CASSQAEVGLAPTGELFF

size: NA
D: NA
V: TRBV5-6
J: TRBJ1-2
DNA: TGTGCCAGCAGCTTGGATGTACGGGGGCGCTTCTATGGCTACACCTTC
CDR3: CASSLDVRGRFYGYTF

size: many
D: NA
V: TRBV10-3
J: TRBJ2-5
DNA: TGTGCCATCAGTGAGTCGGAGACCCAGTACTTC
CDR3: CAISESETQYF

size: few
D: TRBD1
V: TRBV20-1
J: TRBJ1-2
DNA: TGCAGTGCTAGAGATCAAAAGGGGACAGGGGCGGACTATGGCTACACCTTC
CDR3: CSARDQKGTGADYGYTF

size: NA
D: NA
V: TRBV18
J: TRBJ2-3
DNA: TGTGCCGGCTCACCCAATATGCCAGACCTCACAGATACGCAGTATTTT
CDR3: CAGSPNMPDLTDTQYF

size: NA
D: TRBD2
V: TRBV4-2
J: TRBJ2-3
DNA: TGTGCCAGCAGCCAAGATGAAAGCGGGGGGCCGGCTACGCGGTATTTT
CDR3: CASSQDESGGPATRYF

size: NA
D: NA
V: TRBV25-1
J: TRBJ1-5
DNA: TGTGCCAGCAGTGGGAATGGGGGGGGTGTTCAGCCCCAGCATTTT
CDR3: CASSGNGGGVQPQHF

size: NA
D: TRBD1
V: TRBV28
J: TRBJ2-7
DNA: TGTGCCAGCACCTCCACAGGGGAAAACGAGCAGTACTTC
CDR3: CASTSTGENEQYF

size: few
D: TRBD1
V: TRBV6-1
J: TRBJ2-7
DNA: TGTGCCAGCAGTCTACGAGGGACAGGGTGGATCGACGAGCAGTACTTC
CDR3: CASSLRGTGWIDEQYF

size: few
D: TRBD1
V: TRBV13
J: TRBJ1-1
DNA: TGTGCCAGCAGCTTCGGGACAGGGGTGAACACTGAAGCTTTCTTT
CDR3: CASSFGTGVNTEAFF

size: NA
D: NA
V: TRBV6-2/TRBV6-3
J: TRBJ2-7
DNA: TGTGCCAGCAGTTCGGGATATGCCTACGAGCAGTACTTC
CDR3: CASSSGYAYEQYF